This T cell receptor beta chain was obtained from a study of T cells in Graves' hyperthyroidism and ophthalmopathy. Fresh peripheral blood, 9.5 to 10 ml of it, supplied the PBMCs. Researchers took RNA transcripts and amplified the TCR beta CDR3 regions from them. Researchers ran a first-round RT-PCR on the TCR CDR3 using the HTBI primer set. TCRdb ran MiXCR on the multiplex PCR reads and lists one entry per CDR3 protein. The sample shows 340,000 or so distinct CDR3 sequences, 21% of them seen only once. Points from the study as a whole: The model identified upcoming ophthalmopathy a median approximately 6.4 months ahead of onset.

In its sample, this clonotype was seen a few times. Antigen unknown. Germline V gene lookup returns CDR1 MNHNS and CDR2 SASEGT. The CDR3 extends over 16 amino acids. With 6 bases removed from V and 0 bases from J, the gap between germline ends came to 17 bases. The sample consisted of blood. The genes are TRBV6-1 and TRBJ1-2, with D possibly TRBD1 on 5 matching bases. This TCR was recovered from a woman aged 45 to 65 with Graves' hyperthyroidism. The CDR3 DNA sequence: TGTGCCAGCAGCTACAGGACCGTCGGAACTAACTATGGCTACACCTTC. It encodes CASSYRTVGTNYGYTF.